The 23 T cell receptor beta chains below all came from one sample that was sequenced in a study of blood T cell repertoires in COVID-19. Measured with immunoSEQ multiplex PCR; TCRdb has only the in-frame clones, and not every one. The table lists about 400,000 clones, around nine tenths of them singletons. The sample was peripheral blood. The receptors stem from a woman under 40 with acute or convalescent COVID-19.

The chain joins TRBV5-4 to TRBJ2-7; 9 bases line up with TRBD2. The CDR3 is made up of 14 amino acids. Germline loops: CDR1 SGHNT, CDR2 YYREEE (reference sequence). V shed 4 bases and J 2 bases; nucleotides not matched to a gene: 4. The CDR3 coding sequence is TGTGCCAGCAGCCCTAGCGGGGTGGCCTACGAGCAGTACTTC. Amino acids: CASSPSGVAYEQYF.

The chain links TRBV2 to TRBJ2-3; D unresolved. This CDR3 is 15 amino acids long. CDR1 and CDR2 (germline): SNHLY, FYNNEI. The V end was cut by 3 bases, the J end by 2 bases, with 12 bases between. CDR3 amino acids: CASSDSLNPTDTQYF. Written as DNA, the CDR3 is TGTGCCAGCAGTGACTCCTTAAATCCCACAGATACGCAGTATTTT. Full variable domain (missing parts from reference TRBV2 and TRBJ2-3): EPEVTQTPSHQVTQMGQEVILRCVPISNHLYFYWYRQILGQKVEFLVSFYNNEISEKSEIFDDQFSVERPDGSNFTLKIRSTKLEDSAMYFCASSDSLNPTDTQYFGPGTRLTVL.

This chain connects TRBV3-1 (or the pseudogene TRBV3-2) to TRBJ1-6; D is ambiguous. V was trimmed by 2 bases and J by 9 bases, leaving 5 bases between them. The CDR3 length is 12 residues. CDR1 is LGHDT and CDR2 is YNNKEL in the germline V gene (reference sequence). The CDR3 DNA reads TGTGCCAGCAGCCAACCACTTTCACCCCTCCACTTT. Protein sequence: CASSQPLSPLHF.

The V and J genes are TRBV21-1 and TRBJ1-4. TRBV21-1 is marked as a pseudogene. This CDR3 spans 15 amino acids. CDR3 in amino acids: CASSLEELLGEKLFF. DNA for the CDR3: TGTGCCAGCAGCCTAGAGGAGTTGCTGGGTGAAAAACTGTTTTTT.

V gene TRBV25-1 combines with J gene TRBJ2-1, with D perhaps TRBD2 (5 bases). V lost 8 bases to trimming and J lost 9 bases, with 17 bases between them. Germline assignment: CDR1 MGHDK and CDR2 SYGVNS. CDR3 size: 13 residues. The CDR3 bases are TGTGCCAGCCACAAGGGTTCCGCGGGTGAGCAGTTCTTC. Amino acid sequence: CASHKGSAGEQFF.

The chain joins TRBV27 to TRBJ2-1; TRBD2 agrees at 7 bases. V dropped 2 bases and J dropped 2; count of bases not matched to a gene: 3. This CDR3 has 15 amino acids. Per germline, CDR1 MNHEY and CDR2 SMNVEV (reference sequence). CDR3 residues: CASSLNGGTYNEQFF. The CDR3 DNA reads TGTGCCAGCAGTTTAAACGGGGGGACCTACAATGAGCAGTTCTTC.

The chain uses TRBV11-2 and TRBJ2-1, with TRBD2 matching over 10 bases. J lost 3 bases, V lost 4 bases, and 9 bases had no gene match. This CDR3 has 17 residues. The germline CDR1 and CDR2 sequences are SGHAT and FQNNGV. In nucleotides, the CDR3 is TGTGCCAGCAGCTCATTAGCGGGGGGCTACTTCTACAATGAGCAGTTCTTC. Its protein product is CASSSLAGGYFYNEQFF.

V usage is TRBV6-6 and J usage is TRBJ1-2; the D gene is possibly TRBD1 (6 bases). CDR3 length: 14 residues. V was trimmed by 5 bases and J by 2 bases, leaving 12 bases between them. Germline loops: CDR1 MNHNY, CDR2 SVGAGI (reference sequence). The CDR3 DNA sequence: TGTGCCAGCAGTATGGGCCAGGGGAACTATGGCTACACCTTC. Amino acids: CASSMGQGNYGYTF.

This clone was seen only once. CDR3 residues: CASSLSATYEQYF. The CDR3, as DNA: TGTGCCAGCAGTTTATCGGCCACCTACGAGCAGTACTTC. The chain combines TRBV27 with TRBJ2-7; D gene uncertain. The V and J ends lost 0 bases and 2 bases respectively, with 5 bases between them. CDR1 is MNHEY and CDR2 is SMNVEV in the germline V gene (reference sequence). The CDR3 length is 13 residues.

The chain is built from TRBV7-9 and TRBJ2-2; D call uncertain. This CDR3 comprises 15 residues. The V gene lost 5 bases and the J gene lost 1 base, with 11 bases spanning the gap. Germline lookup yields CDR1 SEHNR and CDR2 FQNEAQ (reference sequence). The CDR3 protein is CASSNPQVNTGELFF. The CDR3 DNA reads TGTGCCAGCAGCAACCCCCAGGTGAACACCGGGGAGCTGTTTTTT.

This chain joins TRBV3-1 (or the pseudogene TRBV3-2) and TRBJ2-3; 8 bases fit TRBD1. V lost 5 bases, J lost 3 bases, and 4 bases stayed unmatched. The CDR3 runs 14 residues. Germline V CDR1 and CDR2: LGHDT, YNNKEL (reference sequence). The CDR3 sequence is CASSDRDRTDTQYF. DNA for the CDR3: TGTGCCAGCAGCGACCGGGACAGGACAGATACGCAGTATTTT.

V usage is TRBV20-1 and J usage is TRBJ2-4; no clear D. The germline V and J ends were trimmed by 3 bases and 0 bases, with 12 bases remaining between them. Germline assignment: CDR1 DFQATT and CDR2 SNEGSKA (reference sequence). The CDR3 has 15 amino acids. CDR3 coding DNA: TGCAGTGCTAGTGGCAGCGCGCGAGCCAAAAACATTCAGTACTTC. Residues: CSASGSARAKNIQYF.

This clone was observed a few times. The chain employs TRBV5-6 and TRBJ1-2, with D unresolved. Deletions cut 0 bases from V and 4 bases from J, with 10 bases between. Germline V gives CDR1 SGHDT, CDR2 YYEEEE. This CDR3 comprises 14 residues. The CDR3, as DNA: TGTGCCAGCAGCTTGGCCCGAGGGATCTATGGCTACACCTTC. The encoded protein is CASSLARGIYGYTF.

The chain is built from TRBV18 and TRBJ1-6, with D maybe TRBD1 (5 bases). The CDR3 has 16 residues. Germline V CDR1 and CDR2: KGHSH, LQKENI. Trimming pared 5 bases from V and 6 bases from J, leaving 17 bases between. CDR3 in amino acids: CASSLSAQGGNSPLHF. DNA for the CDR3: TGTGCCAGCTCATTAAGTGCCCAGGGTGGTAATTCACCCCTCCACTTT.

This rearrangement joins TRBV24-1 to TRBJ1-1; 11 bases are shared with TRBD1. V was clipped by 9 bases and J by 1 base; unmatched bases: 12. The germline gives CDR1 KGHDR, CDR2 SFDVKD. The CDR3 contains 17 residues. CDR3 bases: TGTGCCACCTCCATGGAATGGACAGGGGGCAGGAACACTGAAGCTTTCTTT. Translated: CATSMEWTGGRNTEAFF.

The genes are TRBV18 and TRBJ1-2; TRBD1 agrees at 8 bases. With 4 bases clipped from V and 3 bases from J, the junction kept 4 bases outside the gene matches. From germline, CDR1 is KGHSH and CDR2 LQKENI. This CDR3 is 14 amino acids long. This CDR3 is CASSQGQGYYGYTF. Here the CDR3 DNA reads TGTGCCAGCTCACAAGGACAGGGTTACTATGGCTACACCTTC.

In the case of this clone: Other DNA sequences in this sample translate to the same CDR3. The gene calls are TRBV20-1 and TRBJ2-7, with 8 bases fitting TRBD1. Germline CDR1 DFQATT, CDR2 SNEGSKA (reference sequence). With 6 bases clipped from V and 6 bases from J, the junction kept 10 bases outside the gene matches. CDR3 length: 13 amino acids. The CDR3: CSASTGTGGEQYF. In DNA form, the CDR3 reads TGCAGTGCAAGTACCGGGACAGGTGGCGAGCAGTACTTC.

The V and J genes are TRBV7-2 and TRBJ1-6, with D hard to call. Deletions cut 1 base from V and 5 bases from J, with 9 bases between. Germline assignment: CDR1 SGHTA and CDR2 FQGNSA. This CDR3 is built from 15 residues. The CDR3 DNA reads TGTGCCAGCAGCTTAGAGACGGGGAATAATTCACCCCTCCACTTT. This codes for CASSLETGNNSPLHF. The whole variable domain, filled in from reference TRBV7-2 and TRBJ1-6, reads GAGVSQSPSNKVTEKGKDVELRCDPISGHTALYWYRQSLGQGLEFLIYFQGNSAPDKSGLPSDRFSAERTGGSVSTLTIQRTQQEDSAVYLCASSLETGNNSPLHFGNGTRLTVT.

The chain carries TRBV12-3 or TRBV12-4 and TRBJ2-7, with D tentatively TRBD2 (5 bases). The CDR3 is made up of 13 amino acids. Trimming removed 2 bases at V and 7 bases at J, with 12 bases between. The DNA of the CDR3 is TGTGCCAGCAGTTTAAGCTCGGGGAGAGAGCAGTACTTC. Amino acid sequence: CASSLSSGREQYF.

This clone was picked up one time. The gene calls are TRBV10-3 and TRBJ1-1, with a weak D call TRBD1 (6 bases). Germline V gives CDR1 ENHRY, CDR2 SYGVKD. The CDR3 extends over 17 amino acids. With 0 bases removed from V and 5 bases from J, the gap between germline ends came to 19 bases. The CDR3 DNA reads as TGTGCCATCAGTGAGTCGAGGGGGGGTAGGGAAGGGACTGAAGCTTTCTTT. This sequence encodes CAISESRGGREGTEAFF.

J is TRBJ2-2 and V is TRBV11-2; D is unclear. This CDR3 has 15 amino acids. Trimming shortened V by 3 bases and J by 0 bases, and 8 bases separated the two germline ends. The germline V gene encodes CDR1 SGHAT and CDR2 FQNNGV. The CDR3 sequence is CASSFFVTNTGELFF. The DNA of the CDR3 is TGTGCCAGCAGCTTCTTTGTTACGAACACCGGGGAGCTGTTTTTT.

The CDR3 loop reads CAWTAARTSGGPNTGELFF. CDR3 in DNA: TGTGCCTGGACCGCCGCCAGGACTAGCGGGGGCCCGAACACCGGGGAGCTGTTTTTT. The chain joins TRBV30 to TRBJ2-2; 13 bases align to TRBD2. The germline V gene has CDR1 GTSNPN and CDR2 SVGIG (reference sequence). This CDR3 has 19 residues. V lost 4 bases, J lost 0 bases, and 11 bases stayed unmatched.

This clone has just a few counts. The CDR3 region has the DNA TGTGCCAGCAGCTTAGATTCAGGGGTAAACGAGCAGTACTTC. Its protein product is CASSLDSGVNEQYF. This rearrangement joins TRBV7-9 to TRBJ2-7; a possible D gene is TRBD1 (6 bases). Germline loops: CDR1 SEHNR, CDR2 FQNEAQ (reference sequence). V was pared by 1 base and J by 5 bases, with 12 bases between. The CDR3 spans 14 residues.